These T cell receptor beta chains were read from a single sample in a study of identical twins. TCRdb reprocessed the 5' RACE reads via MiXCR and lists one record per CDR3 protein. The sample gives more than 600,000 distinct CDR3 sequences, roughly 20% of which show up once; about 12% is in the top ten. This sample also belongs to another study, concerning T cells expressing NK-cell markers.

The sequenced material came from PBMCs. The receptors derive from a woman between 18 and 29 years old in good health. The CDR3 runs from the conserved cysteine through the conserved F or W. A D gene is named only where the DNA matches it firmly. Part of the rows lack a size; the others show once, few, many or a class for expanded clones.

cdr3_aa	cdr3_nt	v_call	d_call	clone_size	j_call	cdr3_length
CSASTGFYGYTF	TGCAGTGCTTCGACAGGGTTCTATGGCTACACCTTC	TRBV20-1	TRBD1	NA	TRBJ1-2	12
CSAREETGFNSPLHF	TGCAGTGCTAGAGAGGAGACAGGTTTTAATTCACCCCTCCACTTT	TRBV20-1	NA	NA	TRBJ1-6	15
CASRRFTDTQYF	TGTGCCAGCAGGCGGTTCACAGATACGCAGTATTTT	TRBV9	NA	NA	TRBJ2-3	12
CASTGVWATGELFF	TGTGCCAGCACAGGGGTTTGGGCCACCGGGGAGCTGTTTTTT	TRBV6-1	NA	NA	TRBJ2-2	14
CSVSPLTGPSNYGYTF	TGCAGCGTGAGTCCCTTGACAGGGCCATCTAACTATGGCTACACCTTC	TRBV29-1	TRBD1	NA	TRBJ1-2	16
CASGGGFSEGDTEAFF	TGTGCCTCCGGGGGCGGCTTTAGCGAGGGGGACACTGAAGCTTTCTTT	TRBV6-1	NA	NA	TRBJ1-1	16
CASSPHGTGGEQYF	TGTGCCAGCAGCCCTCACGGGACAGGGGGCGAGCAGTACTTC	TRBV9	TRBD1	NA	TRBJ2-7	14
CASSLMRTLNYGYTF	TGTGCCAGCAGCTTAATGCGGACACTGAACTATGGCTACACCTTC	TRBV7-9	NA	NA	TRBJ1-2	15
CSARIAGDNTIYF	TGCAGTGCTAGGATCGCGGGAGATAACACCATATATTTT	TRBV20-1	NA	few	TRBJ1-3	13
CASRRLRKGSPLHF	TGTGCCAGCAGACGGCTTCGTAAGGGCTCACCCCTCCACTTT	TRBV7-7	NA	NA	TRBJ1-6	14
CASSLIIGTESGETQYF	TGTGCCAGCAGTCTAATAATTGGGACAGAGAGTGGGGAGACCCAGTACTTC	TRBV25-1	TRBD1	NA	TRBJ2-5	17
CASSGDRAQETQYF	TGTGCCAGCAGCGGGGACAGGGCACAAGAGACCCAGTACTTC	TRBV6-1	TRBD1	NA	TRBJ2-5	14
CASSSPRAGADYGYTF	TGTGCCAGCAGCTCCCCCAGGGCAGGGGCGGACTATGGCTACACCTTC	TRBV9	NA	NA	TRBJ1-2	16
CASSFSTAGYEQYF	TGCGCCAGCAGCTTTTCGACAGCCGGCTACGAGCAGTACTTC	TRBV5-1	NA	NA	TRBJ2-7	14
CSVAGAGETQYF	TGCAGCGTTGCGGGGGCGGGGGAGACCCAGTACTTC	TRBV29-1	NA	few	TRBJ2-5	12
CASSVIDNTQYF	TGCGCCAGCAGCGTTATAGACAATACGCAGTATTTT	TRBV5-1	NA	NA	TRBJ2-3	12